The 5 T cell receptor beta chains presented below share a single source sample, sequenced in a study of cytomegalovirus exposure and HLA in healthy donors. Data came from immunoSEQ multiplex PCR; TCRdb stores just in-frame clones and leaves some out. Counted here are approximately 230,000 clones, more than 75% occurring once; the ten biggest clones make up about 12%. Sample: PBMCs. These receptors originate from a man in his late teens or twenties in good health and CMV-seropositive.

The CDR3 coding sequence is TGTGCCAGCAGTCGGGACAGATCCTCCTACGAGCAGTACTTC. Its translation is CASSRDRSSYEQYF. The V gene is TRBV6-1, the J gene TRBJ2-7, with 7 bases fitting TRBD1. This CDR3 comprises 14 residues. Trimming took 5 bases from V and 0 from J; bases not matched to a gene: 4. Germline V gene data show CDR1 as MNHNS and CDR2 as SASEGT.

The rearrangement links TRBV5-4 to TRBJ2-4; 8 bases are shared with TRBD2. The junction had 5 bases not matched to a gene; V was cut back by 4 bases and J by 5 bases. The CDR3 totals 14 residues. In germline, CDR1 is SGHNT, CDR2 YYREEE (reference sequence). DNA of the CDR3: TGTGCCAGCAGCCTGGTGGGACTAGAAAACATTCAGTACTTC. Protein product: CASSLVGLENIQYF.

The chain has TRBV19 and TRBJ2-2, with 16 bases fitting TRBD2. The length of the CDR3 is 17 residues. Trimming cost V 7 bases and J 0 bases; bases outside gene matches: 2. The V gene's germline CDR1 is LNHDA and CDR2 SQIVND (reference sequence). The CDR3 nucleotides read TGTGCCAGTATGGGACTAGCGGGAGGGCCGAACACCGGGGAGCTGTTTTTT. Translated, it gives CASMGLAGGPNTGELFF. Filled out from reference TRBV19 and TRBJ2-2, the complete variable domain reads DGGITQSPKYLFRKEGQNVTLSCEQNLNHDAMYWYRQDPGQGLRLIYYSQIVNDFQKGDIAEGYSVSREKKESFPLTVTSAQKNPTAFYLCASMGLAGGPNTGELFFGEGSRLTVL.

V usage is TRBV6-6 and J usage is TRBJ2-1, with 7 bases fitting TRBD2. J was trimmed by 4 bases and V by 5 bases; bases with no gene match: 8. The CDR3 is 15 amino acids. Germline lookup yields CDR1 MNHNY and CDR2 SVGAGI (reference sequence). The CDR3 is CASSPAGGGYNEQFF. The CDR3 region has the DNA TGTGCCAGCAGTCCCGCCGGCGGGGGATACAATGAGCAGTTCTTC.

The V and J genes are TRBV9 and TRBJ2-2; TRBD2 aligns across 9 bases. The V segment lost 3 bases and the J segment 6 bases; nucleotides outside the gene matches: 6. This CDR3 contains 15 residues. CDR1 SGDLS and CDR2 YYNGEE come from the germline V gene. The CDR3, as DNA: TGTGCCAGCAGCGAGGGGTTAGCGGGAGCCGGGGAGCTGTTTTTT. Translated, it gives CASSEGLAGAGELFF.